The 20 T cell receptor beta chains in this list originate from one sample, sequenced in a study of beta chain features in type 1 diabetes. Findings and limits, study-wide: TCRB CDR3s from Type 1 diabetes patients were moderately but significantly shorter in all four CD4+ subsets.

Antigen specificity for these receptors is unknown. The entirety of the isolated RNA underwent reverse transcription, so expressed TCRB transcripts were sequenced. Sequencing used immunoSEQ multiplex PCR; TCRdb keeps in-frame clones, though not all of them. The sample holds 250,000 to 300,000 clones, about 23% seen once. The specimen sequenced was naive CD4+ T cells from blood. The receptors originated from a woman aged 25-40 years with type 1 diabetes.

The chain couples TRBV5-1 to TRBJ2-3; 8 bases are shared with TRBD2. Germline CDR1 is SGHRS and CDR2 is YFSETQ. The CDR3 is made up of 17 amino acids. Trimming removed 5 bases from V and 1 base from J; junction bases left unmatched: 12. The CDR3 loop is CASSLPTSDAGTDTQYF. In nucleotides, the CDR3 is TGCGCCAGCAGTCTTCCGACTAGCGATGCCGGCACAGATACGCAGTATTTT. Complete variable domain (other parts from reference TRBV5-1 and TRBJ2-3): KAGVTQTPRYLIKTRGQQVTLSCSPISGHRSVSWYQQTPGQGLQFLFEYFSETQRNKGNFPGRFSGRQFSNSRSEMNVSTLELGDSALYLCASSLPTSDAGTDTQYFGPGTRLTVL.

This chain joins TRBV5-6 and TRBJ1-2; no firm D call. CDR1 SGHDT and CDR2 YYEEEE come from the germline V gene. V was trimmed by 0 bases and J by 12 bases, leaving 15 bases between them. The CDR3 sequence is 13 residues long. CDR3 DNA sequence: TGTGCCAGCAGCTTGGCCGACCGGGAAAGGGACACCTTC. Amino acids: CASSLADRERDTF.

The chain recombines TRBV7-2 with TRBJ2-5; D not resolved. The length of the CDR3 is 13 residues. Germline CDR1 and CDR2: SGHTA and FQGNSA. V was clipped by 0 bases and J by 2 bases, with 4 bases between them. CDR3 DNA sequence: TGTGCCAGCAGCTTAGCAGAGCAAGAGACCCAGTACTTC. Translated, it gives CASSLAEQETQYF.

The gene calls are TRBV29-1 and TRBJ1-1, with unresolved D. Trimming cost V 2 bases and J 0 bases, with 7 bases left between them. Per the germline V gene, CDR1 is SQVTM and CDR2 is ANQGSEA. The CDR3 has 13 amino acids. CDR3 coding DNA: TGCAGCGTTGAATCTGCTATGAACACTGAAGCTTTCTTT. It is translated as CSVESAMNTEAFF.

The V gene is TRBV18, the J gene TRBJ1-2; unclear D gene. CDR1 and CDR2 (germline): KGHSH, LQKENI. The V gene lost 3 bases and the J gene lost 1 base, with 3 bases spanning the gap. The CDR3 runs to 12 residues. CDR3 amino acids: CASSPYNYGYTF. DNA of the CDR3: TGTGCCAGCTCACCCTATAACTATGGCTACACCTTC. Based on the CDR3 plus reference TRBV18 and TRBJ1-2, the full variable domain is NAGVMQNPRHLVRRRGQEARLRCSPMKGHSHVYWYRQLPEEGLKFMVYLQKENIIDESGMPKERFSAEFPKEGPSILRIQQVVRGDSAAYFCASSPYNYGYTFGSGTRLTVV.

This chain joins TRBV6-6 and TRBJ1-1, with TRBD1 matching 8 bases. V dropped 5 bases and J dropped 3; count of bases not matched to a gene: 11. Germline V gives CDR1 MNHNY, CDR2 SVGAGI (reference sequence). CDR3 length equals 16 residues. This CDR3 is CASSIPTGAGDTEAFF. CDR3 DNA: TGTGCCAGCAGTATTCCGACAGGGGCGGGGGACACTGAAGCTTTCTTT.

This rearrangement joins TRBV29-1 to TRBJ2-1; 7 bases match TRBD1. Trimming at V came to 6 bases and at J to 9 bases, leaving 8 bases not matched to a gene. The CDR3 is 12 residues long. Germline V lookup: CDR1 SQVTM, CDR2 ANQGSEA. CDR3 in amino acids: CSVHRGGGEQFF. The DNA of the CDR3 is TGCAGCGTCCACCGAGGGGGCGGTGAGCAGTTCTTC.

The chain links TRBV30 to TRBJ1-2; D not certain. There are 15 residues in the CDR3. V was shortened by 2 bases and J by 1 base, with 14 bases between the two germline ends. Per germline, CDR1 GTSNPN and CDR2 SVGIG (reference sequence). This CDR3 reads CAWSYRTIINYGYTF. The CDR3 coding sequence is TGTGCCTGGAGTTATAGAACCATTATTAACTATGGCTACACCTTC.

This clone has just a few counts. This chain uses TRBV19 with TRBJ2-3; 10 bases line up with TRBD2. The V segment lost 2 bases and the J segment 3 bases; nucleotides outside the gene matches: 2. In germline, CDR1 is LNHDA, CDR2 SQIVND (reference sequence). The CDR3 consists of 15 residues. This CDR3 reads CASSILAGVTDTQYF. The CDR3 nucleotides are TGTGCCAGTAGTATACTAGCGGGAGTGACAGATACGCAGTATTTT. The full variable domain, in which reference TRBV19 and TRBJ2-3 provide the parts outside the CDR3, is DGGITQSPKYLFRKEGQNVTLSCEQNLNHDAMYWYRQDPGQGLRLIYYSQIVNDFQKGDIAEGYSVSREKKESFPLTVTSAQKNPTAFYLCASSILAGVTDTQYFGPGTRLTVL.

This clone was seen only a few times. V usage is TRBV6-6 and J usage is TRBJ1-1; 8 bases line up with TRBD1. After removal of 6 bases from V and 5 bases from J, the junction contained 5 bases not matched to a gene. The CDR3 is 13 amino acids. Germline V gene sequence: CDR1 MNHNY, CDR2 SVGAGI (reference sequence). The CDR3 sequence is CASSSDRGTEAFF. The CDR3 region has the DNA TGTGCCAGCAGCTCAGACAGGGGAACTGAAGCTTTCTTT.

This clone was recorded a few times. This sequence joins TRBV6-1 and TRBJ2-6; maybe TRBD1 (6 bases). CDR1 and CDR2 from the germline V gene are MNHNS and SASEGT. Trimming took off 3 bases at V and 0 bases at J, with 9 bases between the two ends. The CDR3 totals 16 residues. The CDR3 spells CASSDTGISGANVLTF. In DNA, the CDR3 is TGTGCCAGCAGTGATACAGGGATCTCTGGGGCCAACGTCCTGACTTTC.

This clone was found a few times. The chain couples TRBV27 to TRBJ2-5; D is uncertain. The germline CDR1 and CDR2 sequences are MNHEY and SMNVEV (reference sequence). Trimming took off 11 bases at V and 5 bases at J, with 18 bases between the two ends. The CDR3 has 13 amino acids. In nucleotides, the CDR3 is TGTGCCCCCAACCGGGTTTCATTGGAGACCCAGTACTTC. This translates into CAPNRVSLETQYF.

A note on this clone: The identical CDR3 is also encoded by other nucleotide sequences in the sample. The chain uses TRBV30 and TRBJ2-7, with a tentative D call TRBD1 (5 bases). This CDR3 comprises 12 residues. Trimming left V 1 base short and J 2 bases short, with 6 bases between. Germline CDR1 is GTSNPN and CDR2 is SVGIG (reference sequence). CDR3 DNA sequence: TGTGCCTGGAGTGCAGGGACCTACGAGCAGTACTTC. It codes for CAWSAGTYEQYF.

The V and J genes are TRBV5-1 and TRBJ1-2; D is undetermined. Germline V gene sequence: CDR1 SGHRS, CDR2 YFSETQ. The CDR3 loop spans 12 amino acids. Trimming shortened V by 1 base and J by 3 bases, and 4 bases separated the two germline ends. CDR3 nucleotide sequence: TGCGCCAGCAGCTTGACAGACTATGGCTACACCTTC. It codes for CASSLTDYGYTF.

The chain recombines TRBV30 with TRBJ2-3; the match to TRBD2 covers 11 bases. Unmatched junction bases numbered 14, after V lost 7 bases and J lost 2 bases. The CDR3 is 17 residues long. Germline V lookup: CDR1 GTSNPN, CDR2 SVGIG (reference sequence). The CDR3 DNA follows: TGTGCCTCTAAGGCGACTAGCGGGGCTAAATCCACAGATACGCAGTATTTT. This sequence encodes CASKATSGAKSTDTQYF.

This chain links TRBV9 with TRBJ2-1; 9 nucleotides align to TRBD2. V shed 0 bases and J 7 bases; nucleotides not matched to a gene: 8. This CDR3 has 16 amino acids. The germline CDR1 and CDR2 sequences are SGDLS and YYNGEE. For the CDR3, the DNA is TGTGCCAGCAGCGTAGGTCACGGACTAGCGTCAAATGAGCAGTTCTTC. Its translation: CASSVGHGLASNEQFF.

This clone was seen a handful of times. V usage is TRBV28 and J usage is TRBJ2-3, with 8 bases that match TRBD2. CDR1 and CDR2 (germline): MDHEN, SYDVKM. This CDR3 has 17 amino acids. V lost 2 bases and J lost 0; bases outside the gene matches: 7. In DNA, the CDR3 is TGTGCCAGCAGTTTAGTCGCTACTAGCGGAAGCACAGATACGCAGTATTTT. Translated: CASSLVATSGSTDTQYF.

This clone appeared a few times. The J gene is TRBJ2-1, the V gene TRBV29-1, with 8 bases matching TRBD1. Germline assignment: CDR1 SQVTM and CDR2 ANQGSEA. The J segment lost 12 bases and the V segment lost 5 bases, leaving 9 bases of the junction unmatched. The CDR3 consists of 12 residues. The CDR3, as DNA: TGCAGCGTTCAGAGACAGGGGATCGGGCAGTTCTTC. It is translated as CSVQRQGIGQFF.

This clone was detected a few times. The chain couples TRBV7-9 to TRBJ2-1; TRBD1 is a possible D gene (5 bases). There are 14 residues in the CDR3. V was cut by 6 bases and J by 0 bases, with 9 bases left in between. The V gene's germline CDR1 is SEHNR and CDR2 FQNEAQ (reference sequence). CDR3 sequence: CASRPTASYNEQFF. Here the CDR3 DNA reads TGTGCCAGCAGGCCGACAGCCTCCTACAATGAGCAGTTCTTC.

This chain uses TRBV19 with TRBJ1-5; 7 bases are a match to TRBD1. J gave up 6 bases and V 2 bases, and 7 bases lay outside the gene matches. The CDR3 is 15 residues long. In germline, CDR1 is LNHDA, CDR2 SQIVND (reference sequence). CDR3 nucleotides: TGTGCCAGTAGTATAAGAAGACAGGGCAGTCAGCCCCAGCATTTT. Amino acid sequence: CASSIRRQGSQPQHF.